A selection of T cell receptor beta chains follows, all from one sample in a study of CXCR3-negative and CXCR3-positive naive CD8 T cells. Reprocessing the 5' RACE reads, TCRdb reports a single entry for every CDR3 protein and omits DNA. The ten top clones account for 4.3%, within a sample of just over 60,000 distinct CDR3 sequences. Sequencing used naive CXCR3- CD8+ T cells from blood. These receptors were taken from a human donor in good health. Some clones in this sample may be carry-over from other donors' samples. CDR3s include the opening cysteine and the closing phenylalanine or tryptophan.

CDR3: CASAGIRSYEQYF; V: TRBV7-8; J: TRBJ2-7
CDR3: CASSLNAGARDTQYF; V: TRBV5-1; J: TRBJ2-3
CDR3: CASSLWGYEQYF; V: TRBV7-9; J: TRBJ2-7
CDR3: CTTTGMSSEAFF; V: TRBV29-1; J: TRBJ1-1
CDR3: CASAGTGPRANVLTF; V: TRBV7-8; J: TRBJ2-6
CDR3: CSAFRGQTEAFF; V: TRBV20-1; J: TRBJ1-1
CDR3: CASSQTTITEAFF; V: TRBV7-9; J: TRBJ1-1
CDR3: CASSYRDSQPQHF; V: TRBV6-2/TRBV6-3; J: TRBJ1-5
CDR3: CASSDGAGVSDEQFF; V: TRBV6-4; J: TRBJ2-1
CDR3: CASSLEDSGSPLHF; V: TRBV7-9; J: TRBJ1-6
CDR3: CASSQGLAGPYEQYF; V: TRBV5-1; J: TRBJ2-7
CDR3: CSLRAAGTQYF; V: TRBV29-1; J: TRBJ2-5
CDR3: CASSLPLNTEAFF; V: TRBV7-7; J: TRBJ1-1
CDR3: CASSEPASGGYEQYF; V: TRBV2; J: TRBJ2-7